These T cell receptor beta chains were read from a single sample in a study of T cell responses to AZD1222 COVID-19 vaccine. Sequenced by immunoSEQ multiplex PCR; TCRdb stores in-frame clones only, minus some. This sample has some 140,000 clones, with over 75% found just once. The specimen was peripheral blood, collected 28 days after the second dose of the MenACWY control vaccine. The receptors stem from an adult who received the MenACWY meningococcal vaccine as a control. Both conserved end residues are part of each CDR3. The D gene is left open where the match is weak. Size is omitted from some rows. Given values are once, few, many or a class for expanded clones.

j_call | v_call | d_call | clone_size | cdr3_nt | cdr3_aa
TRBJ1-6 | TRBV7-9 | NA | NA | TGTGCCAGCAGCTTAGCGAGCGCGATCAATTCACCCCTCCACTTT | CASSLASAINSPLHF
TRBJ2-1 | TRBV6-2/TRBV6-3 | NA | NA | TGTGCCAGCAGTTCGCTAGCAGGTGAGCAGTTCTTC | CASSSLAGEQFF
TRBJ1-6 | TRBV4-2 | TRBD1 | NA | TGTGCCAGCAGCCAAGATAGGGGGACAGCCATTTCCCTCCACTTT | CASSQDRGTAISLHF
TRBJ2-5 | TRBV5-4 | TRBD2 | NA | TGTGCCAGCAGCGCGGGGGGGGCAAAAGAGACCCAGTACTTC | CASSAGGAKETQYF
TRBJ1-6 | TRBV2 | TRBD1 | NA | TGTGCCAGCAGAGAACAGGGGATGCATAATTCACCCCTCCACTTT | CASREQGMHNSPLHF
TRBJ2-7 | TRBV6-5 | NA | NA | TGTGCCAGCAGTCCCAATCGGGGCTCCTACGAGCAGTACTTC | CASSPNRGSYEQYF
TRBJ2-2 | TRBV5-5 | TRBD1 | NA | TGTGCCAGCAGCTTCCGACCCCGAGACAGGGACACCGGGGAGCTGTTTTTT | CASSFRPRDRDTGELFF
TRBJ2-2 | TRBV9 | TRBD2 | NA | TGTGCCAGCAGCGTAGCGGGACTAGCCCAAGGGGAGCTGTTTTTT | CASSVAGLAQGELFF
TRBJ2-7 | TRBV6-5 | TRBD2 | NA | TGTGCCAGCAGTAAGCGGGGAACCTACGAGCAGTACTTC | CASSKRGTYEQYF
TRBJ1-6 | TRBV5-1 | TRBD1 | NA | TGCGCCAGCAGCCGGACAGGGTTCGATTCACCCCTCCACTTT | CASSRTGFDSPLHF
TRBJ2-5 | TRBV3-1/TRBV3-2 | NA | NA | TGTGCCAGCACCATGTCCTGGGGCGGGGAAGAGACCCAGTACTTC | CASTMSWGGEETQYF
TRBJ1-2 | TRBV5-1 | TRBD1 | NA | TGCGCCAGCAGCCCTAACAGGGGAGAGGAGGGCTACACCTTC | CASSPNRGEEGYTF
TRBJ2-5 | TRBV19 | TRBD2 | NA | TGTGCCAGTAGTGTCCAACTAGCGGGGGGGGCAGAGACCCAGTACTTC | CASSVQLAGGAETQYF
TRBJ1-1 | TRBV30 | NA | NA | TGTGCCTGGAGTGTAAGGGTCGGGCCATTGAACACTGAAGCTTTCTTT | CAWSVRVGPLNTEAFF
TRBJ1-2 | TRBV7-2 | TRBD1 | NA | TGTGCCAGCAGCTTAGACCCGACAGGGGCCTCCTATGGCTACACCTTC | CASSLDPTGASYGYTF
TRBJ2-5 | TRBV7-2 | TRBD2 | NA | TGTGCCAGCAGCTTAGTTTCTAGCGGGAGAAGGCCCCAAGAGACCCAGTACTTC | CASSLVSSGRRPQETQYF
TRBJ2-5 | TRBV6-2/TRBV6-3 | TRBD2 | NA | TGTGCCAGCAGTTTACTAGCGGGGGGGCCTGAGACCCAGTACTTC | CASSLLAGGPETQYF
TRBJ2-4 | TRBV28 | NA | NA | TGTGCCAGCAGTTTAGGACAGTTAGCCAAAAACATTCAGTACTTC | CASSLGQLAKNIQYF
TRBJ1-2 | TRBV19 | TRBD1 | NA | TGTGCCACCTGGGACAGGGGGCCCGACGGCTATGGCTACACCTTC | CATWDRGPDGYGYTF
TRBJ1-2 | TRBV18 | NA | NA | TGTGCCAGCTCACCAACTCCATATAACTATGGCTACACCTTC | CASSPTPYNYGYTF
TRBJ1-2 | TRBV19 | NA | NA | TGTGCCACCCAATCGGGCCGGAAACCGAATAACTATGGCTACACCTTC | CATQSGRKPNNYGYTF
TRBJ1-2 | TRBV7-2 | NA | NA | TGTGCCAGCAGCATCGACAGTCCCTACACCTTC | CASSIDSPYTF
TRBJ1-3 | TRBV19 | NA | NA | TGTGCCAGTAGTATAGGGGGGGGGATTATTGGAAACACCATATATTTT | CASSIGGGIIGNTIYF
TRBJ1-6 | TRBV6-1 | NA | few | TGTGCCAGCAGTGAAGCAGGGGGGAGAAGTTCACCCCTCCACTTT | CASSEAGGRSSPLHF
TRBJ2-7 | TRBV6-2/TRBV6-3 | NA | NA | TGTGCCAGCAGTAACTACGAGCAGTACTTC | CASSNYEQYF
TRBJ1-1 | TRBV11-3 | NA | NA | TGTGCCAGCAGCGTTACAGGTCGCTTGGACACTGAAGCTTTCTTT | CASSVTGRLDTEAFF
TRBJ1-2 | TRBV2 | NA | once | TGTGCCATCCCGTTAGGGGCGGGCGGCTACACCTTC | CAIPLGAGGYTF
TRBJ1-6 | TRBV2 | TRBD1 | NA | TGTGCCAGCATGAAGACAGGGGATAATTCACCCCTCCACTTT | CASMKTGDNSPLHF
TRBJ1-3 | TRBV6-5 | NA | few | TGTGCCAGCAGTTACTCGACGGGGAGCTCTGGAAACACCATATATTTT | CASSYSTGSSGNTIYF
TRBJ2-5 | TRBV3-1/TRBV3-2 | NA | NA | TGTGCCAGCGGCGTAAGGGAGACCCAGTACTTC | CASGVRETQYF
TRBJ2-7 | TRBV6-2/TRBV6-3 | NA | NA | TGTGCCAGCAGTACCTCAGAAAGGTCGGGGGCTAGCCACGAGCAGTACTTC | CASSTSERSGASHEQYF
TRBJ1-3 | TRBV6-5 | NA | NA | TGTGCCAGCAGTTATGGGGGAAGTCCGGGAAACACCATATATTTT | CASSYGGSPGNTIYF
TRBJ1-1 | TRBV18 | NA | NA | TGTGCCAGCTCACCACGGGCTGTGAACACTGAAGCTTTCTTT | CASSPRAVNTEAFF
TRBJ2-7 | TRBV5-1 | NA | few | TGCGCCAGCAGCTTACCAGTCCCTTACGAGCAGTACTTC | CASSLPVPYEQYF
TRBJ2-7 | TRBV6-5 | TRBD2 | NA | TGTGCCAGCAGCAGACACGGGACTAAGTCCTACGAGCAGTACTTC | CASSRHGTKSYEQYF
TRBJ2-5 | TRBV5-4 | NA | NA | TGTGCCAGCAGCGGGGGGACAGCCAAAGAGACCCAGTACTTC | CASSGGTAKETQYF
TRBJ2-2 | TRBV6-5 | TRBD2 | NA | TGTGCCAGCAGCCGACTAGCGGGGGGCACCGGGGAGCTGTTTTTT | CASSRLAGGTGELFF
TRBJ2-2 | TRBV11-3 | TRBD1 | NA | TGTGCCAGCACCCTATCACTGCCCGGGACAGCGAACACCGGGGAGCTGTTTTTT | CASTLSLPGTANTGELFF
TRBJ1-5 | TRBV10-2 | TRBD1 | NA | TGCGCCAGCAGCTTTGACAGGGACAATCAGCCCCAGCATTTT | CASSFDRDNQPQHF
TRBJ2-7 | TRBV12-3/TRBV12-4 | TRBD1 | NA | TGTGCCAGCAGTAGGACAGGGAACTACGAGCAGTACTTC | CASSRTGNYEQYF
TRBJ1-2 | TRBV21-1 | NA | NA | TGTGCCAGCAGCAATTTTTCGGGACAGCCGTGGGGTAGATGCACCTTC | CASSNFSGQPWGRCTF
TRBJ2-3 | TRBV10-3 | NA | NA | TGTGCCATCAGTGATCCACAGAACACAGATACGCAGTATTTT | CAISDPQNTDTQYF
TRBJ1-5 | TRBV19 | NA | NA | TGTGCCAGTAGTATTGGCTCCCGGGCTGGCGATCAGCCCCAGCATTTT | CASSIGSRAGDQPQHF
TRBJ2-3 | TRBV3-1/TRBV3-2 | TRBD2 | NA | TGTGCCAGCAGCCAAGAGAAAGGACTAGCGGGACCATCAGATACGCAGTATTTT | CASSQEKGLAGPSDTQYF
TRBJ1-1 | TRBV7-9 | TRBD1 | NA | TGTGCCAGCAGCCCCCAGACAGGGCACACTGAAGCTTTCTTT | CASSPQTGHTEAFF
TRBJ1-2 | TRBV6-6 | TRBD1 | NA | TGTGCCAGCACCTCAGGACAGGGGAACTATGGCTACACCTTC | CASTSGQGNYGYTF
TRBJ2-1 | TRBV4-3 | TRBD1 | once | TGCGCCAGCAGCCAAGGACAGGGGGGATACAATGAGCAGTTCTTC | CASSQGQGGYNEQFF
TRBJ1-2 | TRBV29-1 | NA | few | TGCAGCGGTGTCGGGGATTCGGACTCTAACTATGGCTACACCTTC | CSGVGDSDSNYGYTF
TRBJ1-6 | TRBV27 | NA | NA | TGTGCCAGCAGTCCAAACTCAAGGGGGTGGATTTCACCCCTCCACTTT | CASSPNSRGWISPLHF